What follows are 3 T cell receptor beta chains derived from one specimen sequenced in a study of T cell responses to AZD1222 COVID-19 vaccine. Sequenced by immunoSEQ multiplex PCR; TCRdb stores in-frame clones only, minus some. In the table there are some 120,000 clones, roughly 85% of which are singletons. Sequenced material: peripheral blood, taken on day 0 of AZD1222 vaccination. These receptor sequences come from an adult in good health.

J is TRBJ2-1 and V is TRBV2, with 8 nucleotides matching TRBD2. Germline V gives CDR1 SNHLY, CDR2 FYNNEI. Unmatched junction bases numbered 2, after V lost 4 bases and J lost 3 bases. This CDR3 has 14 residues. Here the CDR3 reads CASSASGYYNEQFF. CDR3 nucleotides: TGTGCCAGCAGTGCTAGCGGGTACTACAATGAGCAGTTCTTC. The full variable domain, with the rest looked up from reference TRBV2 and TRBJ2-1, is EPEVTQTPSHQVTQMGQEVILRCVPISNHLYFYWYRQILGQKVEFLVSFYNNEISEKSEIFDDQFSVERPDGSNFTLKIRSTKLEDSAMYFCASSASGYYNEQFFGPGTRLTVL.

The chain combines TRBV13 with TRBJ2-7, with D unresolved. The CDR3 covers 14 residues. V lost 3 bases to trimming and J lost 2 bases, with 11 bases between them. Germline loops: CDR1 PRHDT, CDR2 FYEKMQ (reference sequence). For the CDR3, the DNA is TGTGCCAGCAGCTTTCGTAGGCAGACCTACGAGCAGTACTTC. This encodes CASSFRRQTYEQYF. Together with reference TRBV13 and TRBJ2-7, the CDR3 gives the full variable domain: AAGVIQSPRHLIKEKRETATLKCYPIPRHDTVYWYQQGPGQDPQFLISFYEKMQSDKGSIPDRFSAQQFSDYHSELNMSSLELGDSALYFCASSFRRQTYEQYFGPGTRLTVT.

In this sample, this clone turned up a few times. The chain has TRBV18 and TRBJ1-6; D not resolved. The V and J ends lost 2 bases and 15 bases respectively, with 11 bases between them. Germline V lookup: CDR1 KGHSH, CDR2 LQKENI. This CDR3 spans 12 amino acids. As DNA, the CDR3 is TGTGCCAGCTCACCAGACCCGCGGGGCCTCCACTTT. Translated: CASSPDPRGLHF.